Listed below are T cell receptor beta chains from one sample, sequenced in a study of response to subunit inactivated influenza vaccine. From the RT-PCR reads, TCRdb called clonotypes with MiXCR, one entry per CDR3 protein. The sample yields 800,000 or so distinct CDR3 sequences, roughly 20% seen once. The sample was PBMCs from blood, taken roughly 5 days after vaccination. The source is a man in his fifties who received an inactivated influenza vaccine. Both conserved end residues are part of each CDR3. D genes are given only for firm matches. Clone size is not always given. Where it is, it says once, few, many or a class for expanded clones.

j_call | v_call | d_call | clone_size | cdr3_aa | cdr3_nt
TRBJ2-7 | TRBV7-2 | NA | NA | CASSLVFSSYEQYF | TGTGCCAGCAGCTTAGTTTTTAGCTCCTACGAGCAGTACTTC
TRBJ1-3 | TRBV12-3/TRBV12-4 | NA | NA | CASSLHLSGNTIYF | TGTGCCAGCAGTTTACACCTCTCTGGAAACACCATATATTTT
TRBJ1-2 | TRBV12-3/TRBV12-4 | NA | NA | CASSLARLRYRGYTF | TGTGCCAGCAGTTTAGCGAGATTGAGGTATCGGGGCTACACCTTC
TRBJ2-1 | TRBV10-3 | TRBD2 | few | CAISDSGGASFNEQFF | TGTGCCATCAGCGATAGCGGGGGGGCCTCTTTTAATGAGCAGTTCTTC
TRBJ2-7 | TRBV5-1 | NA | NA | CASSLVAYRDGSYEQYF | TGCGCCAGCAGCTTGGTCGCCTACAGGGACGGCTCCTACGAGCAGTACTTC
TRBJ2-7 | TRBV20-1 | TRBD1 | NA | CSAAGQGAQYEQYF | TGCAGTGCTGCCGGACAGGGGGCGCAGTACGAGCAGTACTTC
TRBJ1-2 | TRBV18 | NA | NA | CASSPPSGSYGYTF | TGTGCCAGCTCACCACCCAGCGGATCCTATGGCTACACCTTC
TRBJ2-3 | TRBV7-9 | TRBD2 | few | CASSLTSGGPGTDTQYF | TGTGCCAGCAGCTTAACTAGCGGGGGCCCCGGCACAGATACGCAGTATTTT
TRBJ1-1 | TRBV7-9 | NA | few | CASSPRQGRDTEAFF | TGTGCCAGCAGCCCCAGGCAGGGTAGGGACACTGAAGCTTTCTTT
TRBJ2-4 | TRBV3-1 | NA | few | CASSQGGKGKNIQYF | TGTGCCAGCAGCCAAGGAGGGAAGGGCAAAAACATTCAGTACTTC
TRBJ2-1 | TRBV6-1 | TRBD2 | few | CASRHLAGGSYNEQFF | TGTGCCAGCAGACATTTGGCGGGGGGATCCTACAATGAGCAGTTCTTC
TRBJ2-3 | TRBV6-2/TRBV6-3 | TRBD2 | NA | CASIGLAGVGDTQYF | TGTGCCAGCATTGGACTAGCGGGAGTGGGAGATACGCAGTATTTT
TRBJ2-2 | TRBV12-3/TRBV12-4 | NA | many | CASSFGAGGELFF | TGTGCCAGCAGTTTTGGGGCCGGCGGGGAGCTGTTTTTT
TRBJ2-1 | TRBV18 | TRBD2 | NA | CASSRTGTSGRVEQFF | TGTGCCAGCTCGCGAACCGGGACTAGCGGACGAGTTGAGCAGTTCTTC
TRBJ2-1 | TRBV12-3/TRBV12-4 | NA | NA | CASKRDSYNEQFF | TGTGCCAGCAAACGGGATTCCTACAATGAGCAGTTCTTC
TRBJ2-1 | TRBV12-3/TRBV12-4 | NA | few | CASRRTNPGEQFF | TGTGCCAGCCGACGGACTAACCCGGGTGAGCAGTTCTTC
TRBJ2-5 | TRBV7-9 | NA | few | CAWGQETQYF | TGTGCCTGGGGGCAAGAGACCCAGTACTTC
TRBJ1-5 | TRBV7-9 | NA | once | CASSSGGFQPQHF | TGTGCCAGCAGCTCGGGGGGTTTTCAGCCCCAGCATTTT
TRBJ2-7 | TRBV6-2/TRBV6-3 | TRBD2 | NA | CASSYGREPGEQYF | TGTGCCAGCAGTTACGGGCGGGAGCCTGGAGAGCAGTACTTC
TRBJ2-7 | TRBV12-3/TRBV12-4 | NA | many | CASSASGSSYEQYF | TGTGCCAGCAGTGCATCAGGGAGCTCCTACGAGCAGTACTTC
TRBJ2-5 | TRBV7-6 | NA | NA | CASSFLYETQYF | TGTGCCAGCAGCTTCTTGTATGAGACCCAGTACTTC
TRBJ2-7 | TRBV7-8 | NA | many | CASSQSRAGITYEQYF | TGTGCCAGCAGCCAATCACGGGCCGGAATCACCTACGAGCAGTACTTC
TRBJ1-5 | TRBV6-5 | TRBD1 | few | CASSYSYRGNQPQHF | TGTGCCAGCAGTTACTCGTACAGGGGGAATCAGCCCCAGCATTTT
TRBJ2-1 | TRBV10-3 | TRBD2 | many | CATDGREGFHNEQFF | TGTGCCACCGACGGCCGGGAGGGGTTCCACAATGAGCAGTTCTTC
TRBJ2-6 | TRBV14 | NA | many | CASSQTGTGANVLTF | TGTGCCAGCAGCCAGACAGGAACTGGGGCCAACGTCCTGACTTTC
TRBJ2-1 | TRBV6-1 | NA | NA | CASSARTDSYNEQFF | TGTGCCAGCAGTGCAAGAACGGACTCCTACAATGAGCAGTTCTTC
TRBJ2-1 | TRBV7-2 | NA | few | CASSLHPYEQFF | TGTGCCAGCAGCTTACATCCGTATGAGCAGTTCTTC